This T cell receptor (beta chain) was recovered during a study of T cells after yellow fever vaccination. Study outcomes and limitations: It was a weaker secondary response, yet one that peaked faster, at day 5 versus 15. Reappearing after the booster were most of the clones from primary vaccination (around 96% CD4, roughly 86% CD8). FACS-sorted repertoires could harbor abundant contaminating bulk-population clonotypes.

As TCR cDNA was made by 5'RACE template switching, a universal primer site and UMIs were added. A single record per CDR3 protein comes from TCRdb applying MiXCR to the 5' RACE reads. The table records roughly 320,000 distinct CDR3 sequences, about 11% of them present only once. CDR3 size: 14 residues. Trimming at V came to 6 bases and at J to 4 bases, leaving 8 bases not matched to a gene. Germline CDR1 is SGHTA and CDR2 is FQGNSA. This clonotype was seen at least ten times. Its antigen is as yet unknown. Specimen: CD4+ T cells sorted from PBMCs, collected 45 days after the yellow fever booster vaccination. The receptor was isolated from a man younger than 35 who received the YFV17D yellow fever vaccine. The chain uses TRBV7-2 and TRBJ2-7; TRBD1 agrees at 8 bases. Written as DNA, the CDR3 is TGTGCCAGCAGTTTCGGACAGGGAAGATACGAGCAGTACTTC. This sequence encodes CASSFGQGRYEQYF.